These 13 T cell receptor beta chains came from one sample sequenced in a study of STAT3 mutations in large granular lymphocyte leukemia. Study-wide results and caveats: In T-cell large granular lymphocyte leukemia, about half of patients showed multiple immunodominant subclonotypes.

TCRdb's copy holds only in-frame clones and misses some; the assay was immunoSEQ multiplex PCR. The data contain 9,500 to 12,000 clones, around 89% of them singletons. No antigen has been identified for these receptors. Specimen: peripheral blood mononuclear cells. The receptors shown here come from a man between 60 and 75 years old with T-cell large granular lymphocyte leukemia. Some clones in this sample may be carry-over from other donors' samples.

This rearrangement joins TRBV30 to TRBJ1-3; D uncertain. Trimming stripped 0 bases from V and 5 bases from J, with 8 bases between. Germline V gene data show CDR1 as GTSNPN and CDR2 as SVGIG (reference sequence). The CDR3 sequence is 13 residues long. The CDR3 spells CAWSVNTRNTIYF. CDR3 nucleotide sequence: TGTGCCTGGAGTGTAAATACACGAAACACCATATATTTT. The full variable domain, completed using reference TRBV30 and TRBJ1-3, is SQTIHQWPATLVQPVGSPLSLECTVEGTSNPNLYWYRQAAGRGLQLLFYSVGIGQISSEVPQNLSASRPQDRQFILSSKKLLLSDSGFYLCAWSVNTRNTIYFGEGSWLTVV.

This clone was recorded a few times. The CDR3 is CAWGAGRTDTQYF. In DNA form, the CDR3 reads TGTGCCTGGGGTGCGGGCAGAACAGATACGCAGTATTTT. The chain combines TRBV7-8 with TRBJ2-3, with TRBD2 as a possible D gene (5 bases). This CDR3 has 13 amino acids. V was cut by 11 bases and J by 3 bases, with 15 bases left in between. Per germline, CDR1 SGHVS and CDR2 FQNEAQ.

The V gene is TRBV10-3, the J gene TRBJ1-1; TRBD1 matches at 11 bases. Germline V gene lookup returns CDR1 ENHRY and CDR2 SYGVKD. With 7 bases clipped from V and 7 bases from J, the junction kept 5 bases outside the gene matches. This CDR3 comprises 13 residues. The chain's CDR3 is CAIIGQGANEAFF. CDR3 in DNA: TGTGCCATCATTGGACAGGGGGCGAATGAAGCTTTCTTT.

The chain combines TRBV5-6 with TRBJ2-5; 7 bases align to TRBD1. This CDR3 contains 14 residues. The trim removed 4 bases at V and 0 bases at J, leaving 3 bases unmatched. Germline V CDR1 and CDR2: SGHDT, YYEEEE. The CDR3 bases are TGTGCCAGCAGCAGGGGGCGGTACCAAGAGACCCAGTACTTC. Translating it yields CASSRGRYQETQYF.

CDR3 nucleotide sequence: TGCGCCAGCAGCGCTAAAACAGGGTTGGTTGAGCAGTACTTC. This codes for CASSAKTGLVEQYF. This chain uses TRBV5-1 with TRBJ2-7, with TRBD1 as a possible D gene (6 bases). The germline CDR1 and CDR2 sequences are SGHRS and YFSETQ. V shed 4 bases and J shed 7 bases, with 18 bases lying between them. This CDR3 is built from 14 residues.

The rearrangement joins TRBV7-2 to TRBJ1-5; 11 bases fit TRBD1. Looked up from germline, CDR1 is SGHTA and CDR2 is FQGNSA. CDR3 length equals 18 residues. V dropped 6 bases and J dropped 2; count of bases not matched to a gene: 12. The CDR3 nucleotides are TGTGCCAGCAGATTCCGGGACAGGGGGTGGCAGGGCAATCAGCCCCAGCATTTT. This gives the protein CASRFRDRGWQGNQPQHF.

This CDR3 is CATSSGRGGNQPQHF. In nucleotides, the CDR3 is TGTGCCACCAGCAGTGGCAGGGGTGGCAATCAGCCCCAGCATTTT. The chain links TRBV15 to TRBJ1-5; tentative D call: TRBD1 (6 bases). Per the germline V gene, CDR1 is LNHNV and CDR2 is YYDKDF (reference sequence). The V end was cut by 3 bases, the J end by 2 bases, with 11 bases between. The CDR3 runs to 15 residues.

The chain has TRBV6-5 and TRBJ2-7; D could derive from TRBD1 or TRBD2 (5 bases each). Trimming took 0 bases from V and 9 from J, leaving 12 bases between them. The CDR3 extends over 13 amino acids. Germline-derived CDR1 and CDR2 are MNHEY and SVGAGI. This chain's CDR3 is CASSYSPGQGQYF. The CDR3 DNA is TGTGCCAGCAGTTACTCTCCGGGGCAGGGGCAGTACTTC.

The rearrangement joins TRBV5-1 to TRBJ2-1; the D is unclear. Trimming cost V 0 bases and J 6 bases, with 7 bases left between them. Germline loops: CDR1 SGHRS, CDR2 YFSETQ. The CDR3 totals 13 residues. CDR3 sequence (DNA): TGCGCCAGCAGCTTGGTTTTGGGCAATGAGCAGTTCTTC. Its protein is CASSLVLGNEQFF. Using reference TRBV5-1 and TRBJ2-1 for the parts outside the CDR3, the full variable domain is KAGVTQTPRYLIKTRGQQVTLSCSPISGHRSVSWYQQTPGQGLQFLFEYFSETQRNKGNFPGRFSGRQFSNSRSEMNVSTLELGDSALYLCASSLVLGNEQFFGPGTRLTVL.

The V gene is TRBV5-1, the J gene TRBJ1-2; possibly TRBD1 for D (6 bases). Germline-derived CDR1 and CDR2 are SGHRS and YFSETQ. V was pared by 1 base and J by 0 bases, with 13 bases between. The CDR3 is made up of 16 amino acids. CDR3 DNA sequence: TGCGCCAGCAGCTTGACAGGGACGGTATCTAACTATGGCTACACCTTC. Translating gives CASSLTGTVSNYGYTF.

This clone was observed a single time. The J gene is TRBJ2-7, the V gene TRBV6-5, with D maybe TRBD1 (5 bases). The CDR3 length is 14 residues. Looked up from germline, CDR1 is MNHEY and CDR2 is SVGAGI. The V and J ends lost 5 bases and 5 bases respectively, with 16 bases between them. CDR3 nucleotide sequence: TGTGCCAGCAGTGACAGTCCGATTTTGCACGAGCAGTACTTC. Encoded protein: CASSDSPILHEQYF.

V gene TRBV18 combines with J gene TRBJ2-1; 8 bases are a match to TRBD1. After removal of 3 bases from V and 5 bases from J, the junction contained 3 bases not matched to a gene. This CDR3 contains 14 residues. Germline loops: CDR1 KGHSH, CDR2 LQKENI. In DNA form, the CDR3 reads TGTGCCAGCTCACCGGGACAGGTTAACAATGAGCAGTTCTTC. Translated: CASSPGQVNNEQFF.

The chain is built from TRBV7-9 and TRBJ2-5, with 14 bases that match TRBD2. V trimming: 3 bases; J trimming: 3 bases; junction bases outside the gene matches: 3. The CDR3 is 16 amino acids. Germline CDR1 is SEHNR and CDR2 is FQNEAQ (reference sequence). CDR3 sequence (DNA): TGTGCCAGCAGCTTGGGGACTAGCGGGAGTAAAGAGACCCAGTACTTC. Its protein is CASSLGTSGSKETQYF.